These T cell receptor beta chains were read from a single sample in a study of post-analysis software for immune sequencing data. TCRdb redid the calling of the PCR reads with MiXCR, one entry per CDR3 protein. The data contain more than 500,000 distinct CDR3 sequences, under 40% of them singletons. The sequenced sample consisted of blood. The receptors stem from a girl aged 2-17 years with multiple sclerosis. The CDR3 runs from the conserved cysteine through the conserved F or W. A D gene is named only where the DNA matches it firmly. Only part of the rows carry a size: once, few, many, or a class if the clone is expanded.

CDR3 | DNA | size | J | V | D
CASSLKAGEETQYF | TGTGCCAGCAGCTTAAAAGCGGGGGAAGAGACCCAGTACTTC | - | TRBJ2-5 | TRBV7-2 | TRBD2
CSADRSGGVYEQFF | TGCAGTGCAGACCGGAGCGGGGGGGTATATGAGCAGTTCTTC | - | TRBJ2-1 | TRBV20-1 | TRBD2
CASSLVSVKNPYEQYF | TGTGCCAGCAGCTTAGTATCAGTTAAAAACCCCTACGAGCAGTACTTC | - | TRBJ2-7 | TRBV7-9 | -
CASSPSAGHTDTQYF | TGTGCCAGCTCACCGTCGGCGGGACACACAGATACGCAGTATTTT | - | TRBJ2-3 | TRBV18 | -
CASSLAAGKDTF | TGTGCCAGCAGTTTAGCGGCGGGAAAGGACACCTTC | - | TRBJ1-2 | TRBV12-3/TRBV12-4 | -
CASKWQTSDAQYF | TGTGCCAGCAAGTGGCAGACCTCAGATGCGCAGTATTTT | - | TRBJ2-3 | TRBV6-1 | -
CASRGNIGDPGTSDNQPQHF | TGTGCCAGCAGGGGAAATATCGGAGATCCAGGTACTTCTGACAATCAGCCCCAGCATTTT | - | TRBJ1-5 | TRBV12-3/TRBV12-4 | -
CASSLTSGSWNEQFF | TGCGCCAGCAGCTTGACTAGCGGGAGTTGGAATGAGCAGTTCTTC | - | TRBJ2-1 | TRBV5-1 | TRBD2
CSATQGMDGYTF | TGCAGTGCTACACAGGGTATGGATGGCTACACCTTC | - | TRBJ1-2 | TRBV20-1 | -
CASGGPLAGGRNEQYF | TGTGCCAGCGGGGGGCCCCTAGCGGGGGGGCGAAATGAGCAGTACTTC | few | TRBJ2-7 | TRBV12-3/TRBV12-4 | TRBD2
CASSVGLAGRTDTQYF | TGTGCCAGCAGTGTGGGACTAGCGGGGCGCACAGATACGCAGTATTTT | - | TRBJ2-3 | TRBV7-9 | TRBD2
CASSVGTANSYEQYF | TGCGCCAGCAGCGTCGGGACAGCCAATTCCTACGAGCAGTACTTC | - | TRBJ2-7 | TRBV5-1 | TRBD1
CASSPGQITDTQYF | TGTGCCAGCAGCCCGGGACAGATCACAGATACGCAGTATTTT | many | TRBJ2-3 | TRBV5-5 | TRBD1
CASRLAGVSNQPQHF | TGTGCCAGCAGACTGGCAGGGGTTAGCAATCAGCCCCAGCATTTT | - | TRBJ1-5 | TRBV6-1 | -
CASSSSGKEVATNEKLFF | TGTGCCAGCAGCTCATCAGGGAAGGAAGTGGCAACTAATGAAAAACTGTTTTTT | - | TRBJ1-4 | TRBV7-9 | -
CASSLGGQGSTDTQYF | TGCGCCAGCAGCCTAGGGGGCCAGGGGAGCACAGATACGCAGTATTTT | few | TRBJ2-3 | TRBV5-1 | TRBD1
CASSELGEQFF | TGCGCCAGCAGCGAGCTAGGTGAGCAGTTCTTC | - | TRBJ2-1 | TRBV5-1 | -
CASSSWTGGNDEQFF | TGTGCCAGCAGTTCCTGGACAGGGGGCAACGATGAGCAGTTCTTC | - | TRBJ2-1 | TRBV27 | TRBD1
CSVEEGGYTF | TGCAGCGTTGAGGAGGGTGGCTACACCTTC | few | TRBJ1-2 | TRBV29-1 | -
CSASAQDINYEQYF | TGCAGTGCTAGCGCTCAGGACATTAACTACGAGCAGTACTTC | few | TRBJ2-7 | TRBV20-1 | -
CSARKSGGSFGTDTQYF | TGCAGTGCTAGAAAGAGCGGGGGTTCCTTCGGCACAGATACGCAGTATTTT | - | TRBJ2-3 | TRBV20-1 | TRBD2
CASSYSALETQYF | TGTGCCAGCAGTTACTCTGCCCTAGAGACCCAGTACTTC | few | TRBJ2-5 | TRBV6-5 | -
CASSADETQYF | TGCGCCAGCAGCGCGGATGAGACCCAGTACTTC | - | TRBJ2-5 | TRBV5-1 | -
CSVGRGGYTF | TGCAGCGTTGGGCGCGGTGGCTACACCTTC | few | TRBJ1-2 | TRBV29-1 | -
CASSGGSKNIQYF | TGCGCCAGCAGCGGGGGCTCCAAAAACATTCAGTACTTC | many | TRBJ2-4 | TRBV5-1 | -
CASKGQGAFEETQYF | TGTGCCTCGAAAGGACAGGGGGCATTTGAAGAGACCCAGTACTTC | - | TRBJ2-5 | TRBV10-3 | TRBD1
CASSFGLAGAKYNEQFF | TGTGCCAGCAGCTTTGGACTAGCGGGGGCGAAATACAATGAGCAGTTCTTC | few | TRBJ2-1 | TRBV11-2 | TRBD2
CSARTGAYNSPLHF | TGCAGTGCGAGGACAGGAGCCTATAATTCACCCCTCCACTTT | - | TRBJ1-6 | TRBV20-1 | TRBD1
CASSYRAGTQYF | TGTGCCAGCAGTTACAGGGCTGGAACTCAGTACTTC | - | TRBJ2-4 | TRBV12-3/TRBV12-4 | -
CASRVSTTNEQFF | TGTGCCAGCAGAGTCAGTACTACAAATGAGCAGTTCTTC | - | TRBJ2-1 | TRBV28 | -
CSAHPGQGAKNEQFF | TGCAGTGCCCACCCTGGACAGGGGGCGAAGAATGAGCAGTTCTTC | few | TRBJ2-1 | TRBV20-1 | TRBD1
CASSRSGGDLSTDTQYF | TGTGCCAGCAGCCGTAGCGGGGGTGACCTTAGCACAGATACGCAGTATTTT | many | TRBJ2-3 | TRBV4-2 | TRBD2
CSVVRTDTQYF | TGCAGCGTTGTTAGGACAGATACGCAGTATTTT | - | TRBJ2-3 | TRBV29-1 | -
CASSSGELERGNEQFF | TGTGCCAGCAGCTCTGGCGAACTAGAGAGAGGGAATGAGCAGTTCTTC | - | TRBJ2-1 | TRBV5-3 | -
CASSTTGTAAGTQYF | TGTGCCAGCAGCACAACCGGGACAGCGGCGGGTACGCAGTATTTT | once | TRBJ2-3 | TRBV5-5 | TRBD1
CASSQEGAVQEAQYF | TGTGCCAGCAGCCAAGAGGGCGCAGTACAAGAGGCCCAGTACTTC | - | TRBJ2-7 | TRBV3-1 | -
CALRGVGQGETEAFF | TGTGCCTTACGAGGGGTGGGGCAGGGGGAGACTGAAGCTTTCTTT | - | TRBJ1-1 | TRBV12-3/TRBV12-4 | TRBD1
CASRSGTGGVGNQPQHF | TGTGCCAGCAGATCCGGGACAGGGGGCGTTGGCAATCAGCCCCAGCATTTT | - | TRBJ1-5 | TRBV6-6 | TRBD1
CASRTFGVSGTGANVLTF | TGCGCCAGCAGGACCTTCGGGGTATCCGGGACAGGGGCCAACGTCCTGACTTTC | many | TRBJ2-6 | TRBV5-1 | -
CAISESSGLAGGASSYEQYF | TGTGCCATCAGTGAGTCAAGTGGACTAGCGGGGGGAGCGAGCTCCTACGAGCAGTACTTC | few | TRBJ2-7 | TRBV10-3 | TRBD2
CASSPQSGYSEQFF | TGTGCCAGCAGCCCTCAAAGCGGTTACAGTGAGCAGTTCTTC | - | TRBJ2-1 | TRBV7-3 | -
CASSQVGGRENYGYTF | TGCGCCAGCAGCCAAGTAGGGGGCAGGGAAAACTATGGCTACACCTTC | few | TRBJ1-2 | TRBV4-1 | TRBD1
CASSQEVETYYEQYF | TGCGCCAGCAGCCAAGAGGTAGAGACTTACTACGAGCAGTACTTC | - | TRBJ2-7 | TRBV4-1 | -
CASSPAGRHCEQYF | TGTGCCAGCAGCCCCGCGGGTCGACACTGCGAGCAGTACTTC | - | TRBJ2-7 | TRBV9 | -
CASSYDWGGTVNTGELFF | TGTGCCAGCAGTTACGACTGGGGGGGGACAGTGAACACCGGGGAGCTGTTTTTT | - | TRBJ2-2 | TRBV6-2/TRBV6-3 | -
CSALPGSGGPGETQYF | TGCAGTGCCTTGCCTGGTAGCGGGGGGCCGGGGGAGACCCAGTACTTC | - | TRBJ2-5 | TRBV20-1 | TRBD2